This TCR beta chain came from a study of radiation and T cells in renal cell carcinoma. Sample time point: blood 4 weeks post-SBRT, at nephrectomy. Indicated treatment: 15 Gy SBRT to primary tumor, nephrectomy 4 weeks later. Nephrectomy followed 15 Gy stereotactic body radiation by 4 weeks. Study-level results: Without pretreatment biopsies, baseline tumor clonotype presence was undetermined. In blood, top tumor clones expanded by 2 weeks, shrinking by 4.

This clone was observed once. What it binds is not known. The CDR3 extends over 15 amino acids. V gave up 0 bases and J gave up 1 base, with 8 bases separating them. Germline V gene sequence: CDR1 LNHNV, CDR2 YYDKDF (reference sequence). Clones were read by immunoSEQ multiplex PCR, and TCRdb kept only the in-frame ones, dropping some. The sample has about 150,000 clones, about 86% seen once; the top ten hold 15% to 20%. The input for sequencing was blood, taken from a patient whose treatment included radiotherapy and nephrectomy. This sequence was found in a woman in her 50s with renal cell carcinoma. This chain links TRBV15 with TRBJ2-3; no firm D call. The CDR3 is CATSRDRTRTDTQYF. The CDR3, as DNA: TGTGCCACCAGCAGAGATAGGACCCGCACAGATACGCAGTATTTT.